Below are 10 T cell receptor beta chains sequenced from a single sample in a study of radiotherapy plus CTLA-4 blockade in lung cancer. The method was immunoSEQ multiplex PCR; TCRdb's version includes in-frame clones alone and lacks a portion of them. The profile covers roughly 80,000 clones, with 70% to 85% appearing a single time and 9.9% taken by the ten largest. Sequenced here: peripheral blood, sampled from a patient treated with radiotherapy plus ipilimumab. These receptors came from a human donor with non-small cell lung cancer whose response to radiotherapy plus ipilimumab could not be evaluated.

V is TRBV7-2 and J is TRBJ2-7; 8 positions match TRBD1. The CDR3 covers 15 residues. V was clipped by 3 bases and J by 3 bases; unmatched bases: 7. CDR1 is SGHTA, CDR2 FQGNSA, per germline. The CDR3 spells CASSFKQGGFYEQYF. CDR3 nucleotides: TGTGCCAGCAGCTTTAAACAGGGGGGTTTCTACGAGCAGTACTTC.

The genes are TRBV2 and TRBJ2-1; no reliable D call. From germline, CDR1 is SNHLY and CDR2 FYNNEI. V shed 8 bases and J shed 8 bases, with 16 bases lying between them. This CDR3 contains 13 residues. CDR3 sequence: CASASLLGDEQFF. The CDR3 bases are TGTGCCAGCGCCAGTCTCCTAGGCGATGAGCAGTTCTTC. The full variable domain, in which reference TRBV2 and TRBJ2-1 provide the parts outside the CDR3, is EPEVTQTPSHQVTQMGQEVILRCVPISNHLYFYWYRQILGQKVEFLVSFYNNEISEKSEIFDDQFSVERPDGSNFTLKIRSTKLEDSAMYFCASASLLGDEQFFGPGTRLTVL.

This clone was recorded only once. J is TRBJ2-5 and V is TRBV5-1, with TRBD1 identical over 8 bases. CDR1 and CDR2 from the germline V gene are SGHRS and YFSETQ. With V trimmed by 3 bases and J by 5 bases, 12 bases remained unmatched. The CDR3 is 16 residues long. The CDR3 DNA reads TGCGCCAGCAGCTCCCAAGGGCAGGGGGCGGAGGAGACCCAGTACTTC. The encoded protein is CASSSQGQGAEETQYF.

This clone was detected only a few times. V and J are TRBV6-1 and TRBJ2-3, with TRBD2 matching over 14 bases. Germline assignment: CDR1 MNHNS and CDR2 SASEGT. The length of the CDR3 is 17 residues. J lost 0 bases, V lost 4 bases, and 3 bases had no gene match. Here the CDR3 reads CASSGLAGGWSTDTQYF. CDR3 in DNA: TGTGCCAGCAGTGGACTAGCGGGAGGGTGGAGCACAGATACGCAGTATTTT.

This chain uses TRBV7-2 with TRBJ2-3; possible D gene TRBD2, 6 bases. The CDR3 loop spans 16 amino acids. CDR1 and CDR2 (germline): SGHTA, FQGNSA. The V end lost 6 bases, the J end lost 0 bases, and 16 bases lay between the germline ends. As DNA, the CDR3 is TGTGCCAGCAGGGTCGGGAGAACTAGCAGCACAGATACGCAGTATTTT. Translated, it gives CASRVGRTSSTDTQYF.

This clone was detected a few times. The genes are TRBV5-1 and TRBJ1-4; TRBD1 aligns across 9 bases. V lost 0 bases, J lost 5 bases, and 2 bases stayed unmatched. In germline, CDR1 is SGHRS, CDR2 YFSETQ. This CDR3 is 15 amino acids long. CDR3 sequence: CASSLGGQGNEKLFF. As DNA, the CDR3 is TGCGCCAGCAGCTTGGGTGGACAGGGGAATGAAAAACTGTTTTTT.

The chain has TRBV4-2 and TRBJ2-3; the D gene is possibly TRBD2 (5 bases). Germline V gene sequence: CDR1 LGHNA, CDR2 YNFKEQ. V dropped 4 bases and J dropped 0 bases, with 8 bases sitting between them. The CDR3 length is 14 residues. The CDR3 here is CASSLRTSTDTQYF. The CDR3 DNA reads as TGTGCCAGCAGCCTTAGGACTAGCACAGATACGCAGTATTTT.

This sequence joins TRBV4-3 and TRBJ2-7; 7 bases match TRBD2. The CDR3 extends over 14 amino acids. V lost 0 bases and J lost 3; bases outside the gene matches: 2. The germline CDR1 and CDR2 sequences are LGHNA and YSLEER. CDR3 residues: CASSQDASGYEQYF. The CDR3 DNA is TGCGCCAGCAGCCAAGATGCTAGCGGCTACGAGCAGTACTTC.

Turning to this clone: Mismatch with germline at one junction end may stem from a read error. The rearrangement uses TRBV11-2 and TRBJ2-5, with a possible D match to TRBD1 (5 bases). The CDR3 spans 13 residues. Germline V gene data show CDR1 as SGHAT and CDR2 as FQNNGV. The CDR3 is CANSLEGQGKQYF. CDR3 nucleotide sequence: TGTGCCAACAGCTTAGAAGGGCAGGGCAAGCAGTACTTC. The entire variable domain, with the rest obtained from reference TRBV11-2 and TRBJ2-5, is as follows: EAGVAQSPRYKIIEKRQSVAFWCNPISGHATLYWYQQILGQGPKLLIQFQNNGVVDDSQLPKDRFSAERLKGVDSTLKIQPAKLEDSAVYLCANSLEGQGKQYFGPGTRLLVL.

This chain joins TRBV7-8 and TRBJ2-3; D is possibly TRBD2 (6 bases). V was trimmed by 2 bases and J by 2 bases, leaving 14 bases between them. The CDR3 spans 16 residues. Per germline, CDR1 SGHVS and CDR2 FQNEAQ. For the CDR3, the DNA is TGTGCCAGCAGCTTATCTGGGGACTCGGTCACAGATACGCAGTATTTT. Residues: CASSLSGDSVTDTQYF. Full variable domain (outside the CDR3, taken from reference TRBV7-8 and TRBJ2-3): GAGVSQSPRYKVAKRGQDVALRCDPISGHVSLFWYQQALGQGPEFLTYFQNEAQLDKSGLPSDRFFAERPEGSVSTLKIQRTQQEDSAVYLCASSLSGDSVTDTQYFGPGTRLTVL.